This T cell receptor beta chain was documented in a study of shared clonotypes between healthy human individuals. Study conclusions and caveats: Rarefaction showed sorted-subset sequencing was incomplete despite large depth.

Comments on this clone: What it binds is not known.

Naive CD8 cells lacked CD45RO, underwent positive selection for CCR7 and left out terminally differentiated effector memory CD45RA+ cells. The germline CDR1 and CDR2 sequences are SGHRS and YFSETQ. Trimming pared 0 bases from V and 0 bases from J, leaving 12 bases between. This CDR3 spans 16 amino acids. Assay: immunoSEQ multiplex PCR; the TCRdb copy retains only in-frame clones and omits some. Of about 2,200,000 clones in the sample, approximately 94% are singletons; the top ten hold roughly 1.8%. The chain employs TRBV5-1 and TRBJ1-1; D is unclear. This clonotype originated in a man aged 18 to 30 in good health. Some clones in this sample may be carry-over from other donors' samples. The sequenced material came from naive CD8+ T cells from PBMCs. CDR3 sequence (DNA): TGCGCCAGCAGCTTGGGTCGTTGGGTGATGAACACTGAAGCTTTCTTT. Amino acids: CASSLGRWVMNTEAFF.